Below, one TCR beta chain is given with its context. As yet, its antigen is unknown. These data come from a study of blood T cells in healthy people across ages. The study's findings and limits: TCR beta diversity, measured per million T cells, fell in a roughly linear way with age.

Using a J-beta primer mix together with a sample-barcoded 5' primer, a second PCR was run for roughly 6 to 12 cycles. Tags on each cDNA molecule came from a template-switch adaptor with 12 random nucleotides. MiXCR was run by TCRdb on the 5' RACE reads, yielding one entry per CDR3 protein. The sample has around 820,000 distinct CDR3 sequences, 20% to 25% seen once. The ends were cut back, 7 bases at V and 0 bases at J, with 11 bases in the middle. The CDR3 has 14 residues. CDR1 is MNHNY and CDR2 is SVGAGI in the germline V gene (reference sequence). Another study also made use of these data, one on T cells of mothers and their children. That work adds: For the second PCR, the M1S primer put in sample barcodes and 2-4 random nucleotides. Persisting microchimeric T cell clones went undetected.

This receptor was obtained from a boy younger than 18 in good health. The chain is built from TRBV6-6 and TRBJ2-3, with D tentatively TRBD1 or TRBD2 (5 bases each). Material for sequencing was blood. The CDR3 DNA is TGTGCCAGCACTCCGGGACCCAGCACAGATACGCAGTATTTT. This gives the protein CASTPGPSTDTQYF.